This TCR beta chain was retrieved from a study of blood T cell repertoires in COVID-19 (dated by TCRdb to about 2020). For the study in its entirety: Samples covering the acute and convalescent phases of COVID-19 were provided by collaborators in the United States, Italy and Spain. Nearly every sample came with metadata listing a de-identified subject ID, COVID-19 status, age in years and sex. The repertoires were released in a freely available public database meant as a resource for research on the immune response to SARS-CoV-2. The dataset comprised deeply sampled blood TCRbeta repertoires from subjects exposed to, actively infected with, or recovered from COVID-19. The material from the prospective study consisted of cDNA or gDNA derived from T cells, B-cell-depleted T cells, or PBMCs. Where HLA class I and class II types were available, the types were taken from metadata supplied by the sample provider, not from assay-based typing. Samples came from the ongoing ImmuneRACE study (first 160 participants) plus 1,254 subjects from 6 global collaborators.

TCRbeta CDR3 regions were amplified from genomic DNA by means of the immunoSEQ Assay, a bias-controlled multiplex PCR. In the paper's pipeline: The number of nucleated cells in each sample was estimated from the amplification of reference gene primers within the assay. To quantify the absolute abundance of each unique TCRbeta CDR3 rearrangement, sequence reads were collapsed and filtered. For each sample, productive Simpson clonality was calculated as the square root of Simpson's diversity index across productive rearrangements. The source is immuneACCESS, and TCRdb retained only in-frame sequences with V and J called. Part of the clones is not carried over; for the studies checked, unresolved V genes explain less than half of this, and the remainder is unexplained. Clonal size and the V and J genes are those of that table, whereas D and trimming came from the DNA. Here the sample has around 480,000 clones; about nine tenths occur a single time. Under 0.75% of the sample belongs to the ten largest clones.

General conclusions and limits of the study: Clinical and demographic metadata were provided uncurated, with the amount varying by source and participant.

V and J are truncated by 4 bases and 4 bases respectively, leaving an intervening sequence of 19 bases. Including the terminal cysteine and phenylalanine, the CDR3 comprises 16 residues. Of the read, only the CDR3 DNA is kept; its 48 bases are in frame from base 1. For CDR1 and CDR2, the germline V gene lists SGHDN and FVKESK. Remarks on this clone: Its target antigen remains unknown. No much larger clonotype is one base removed from it; base qualities were not supplied.

In the prospective study, participants were about 18 to 89 years old, resided in 24 geographic areas of the United States, and were enrolled through a virtual design. In the prospective study, cohorts were assigned on the basis of participant-reported clinical history obtained from a screening survey and a study questionnaire. Recovered participants in ImmuneRACE Cohort 3 were defined by two consecutive negative NP/OP PCR tests, clearance by a healthcare professional, or resolution of symptoms. In the prospective study, mobile phlebotomists collected whole blood, serum and a nasopharyngeal or oropharyngeal swab from each participant. Participants in the prospective study had the option to provide additional blood draws and questionnaires over a roughly 2-month period. Before DNA extraction, prospective study blood samples were shipped either frozen or at room temperature.

The origin of this receptor is a woman under 30 who had recovered from COVID-19. Sequences were obtained from PBMCs or T cells enriched from blood (not recorded which). Recombination joined TRBV14 with TRBJ2-5; no D gene call is confident. The sequenced DNA is TGTGCCAGCAGCCCCCAAAAGGCCCGGAGCACAGAGACCCAGTACTTC. Its protein reads: CASSPQKARSTETQYF.